Reported below is one T cell receptor (beta chain). Repertoires were generated with immunoSEQ multiplex PCR, while TCRdb's copy carries only in-frame clones and drops some. Among tens of thousands of clones, about 88% were seen once, and the ten largest hold 28%. Germline-derived CDR1 and CDR2 are LNHDA and SQIVND (reference sequence). The CDR3 consists of 15 residues. The germline V and J ends were trimmed by 4 bases and 1 base, with 11 bases remaining between them. These data originate in a study of T cell responses to AZD1222 COVID-19 vaccine. Source: peripheral blood, taken 28 days after the second AZD1222 dose. This TCR was sampled from an adult who received the AZD1222 COVID-19 vaccine. V usage is TRBV19 and J usage is TRBJ1-5, with D unclear. CDR3: CASSTDGYSNQPQHF. Here the CDR3 DNA reads TGTGCCAGTAGTACGGATGGGTACAGCAATCAGCCCCAGCATTTT.